This T cell receptor (beta chain) was documented in a study of blood T cell repertoires in COVID-19. Germline values: CDR1 SQVTM, CDR2 ANQGSEA. V was trimmed by 3 bases and J by 3 bases, leaving 10 bases between them. This CDR3 has 13 residues. As handled by the study authors: Cell counts per sample came from amplifying reference gene primers. TCRdb's table, derived via immunoSEQ multiplex PCR, lists solely in-frame clones and lacks some. That table is the source of V, J and clone size, and D and trimming were worked out from the DNA. Of about 120,000 clones listed, approximately 92% are singletons. This sequence joins TRBV29-1 and TRBJ2-3; D gene ambiguous. The TCR was taken from a man aged 70-80 years with active or convalescent COVID-19. The specimen was peripheral blood. The CDR3 here is CSVDGARTDTQYF. The CDR3 coding sequence is TGCAGCGTTGACGGTGCACGGACAGATACGCAGTATTTT.